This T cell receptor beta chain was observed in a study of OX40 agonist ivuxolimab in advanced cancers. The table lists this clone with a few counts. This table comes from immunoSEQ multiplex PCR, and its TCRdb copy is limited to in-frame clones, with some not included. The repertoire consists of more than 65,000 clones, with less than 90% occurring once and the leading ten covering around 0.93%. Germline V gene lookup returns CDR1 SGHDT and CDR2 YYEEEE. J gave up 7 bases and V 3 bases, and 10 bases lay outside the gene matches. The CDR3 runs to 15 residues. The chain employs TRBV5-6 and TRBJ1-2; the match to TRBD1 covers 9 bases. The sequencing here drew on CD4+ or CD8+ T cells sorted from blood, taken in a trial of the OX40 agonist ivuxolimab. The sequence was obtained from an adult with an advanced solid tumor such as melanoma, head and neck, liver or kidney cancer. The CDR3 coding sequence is TGTGCCAGCAGCTCGGGACAGGGAAGTCTAGGTGGCTACACCTTC. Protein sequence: CASSSGQGSLGGYTF.